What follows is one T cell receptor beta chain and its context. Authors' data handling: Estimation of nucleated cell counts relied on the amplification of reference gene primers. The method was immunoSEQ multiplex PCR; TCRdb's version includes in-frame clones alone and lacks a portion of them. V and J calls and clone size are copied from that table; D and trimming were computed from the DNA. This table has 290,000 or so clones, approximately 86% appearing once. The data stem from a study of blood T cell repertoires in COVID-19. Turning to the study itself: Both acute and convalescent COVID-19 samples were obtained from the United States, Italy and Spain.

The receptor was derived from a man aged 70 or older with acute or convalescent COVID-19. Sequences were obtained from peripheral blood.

The CDR3, as DNA: TGCGCCAGCAGCTCGGGGACTAGCGGGAGGCCCAGCACAGATACGCAGTATTTT. This encodes CASSSGTSGRPSTDTQYF. The rearrangement joins TRBV5-1 to TRBJ2-3, with TRBD2 identical over 15 bases. This CDR3 contains 18 residues. V dropped 3 bases and J dropped 0; count of bases not matched to a gene: 5. Germline CDR1 is SGHRS and CDR2 is YFSETQ.